Presented here are 27 T cell receptor beta chains from one specimen sequenced in a study of post-analysis software for immune sequencing data (dated by TCRdb to 2014 to 2015). Overall study outcomes, separate from this receptor: Patients showed significantly higher frequencies than controls for roughly five TRBV segments, among them TRBV5-6, TRBV5-1 and TRBV20-1.

Their antigen targets remain unknown. The method behind the library was PCR. Sequencing was performed on an Illumina HiSeq 2500. To reduce PCR and sequencing biases, unique molecular identifiers were built into the TCR beta cDNA libraries. TCRdb handled the public reads itself, with Q25 trimming in fastp and clone calling in MiXCR, and kept productive beta chains. For every CDR3 protein sequence, its rows merge into one entry that carries the most common genes and DNA. The table for this sample lists 800,000 to 950,000 distinct CDR3 sequences; around 50% of them were counted only once. Under 6% of the sample is held by the ten biggest clonotypes. Sample: blood. The receptor source for this set is a girl between 10 and 17 years old with multiple sclerosis.

The chain is built from TRBV2 and TRBJ2-3; D is uncertain. Trimming stripped 4 bases from V and 0 bases from J, with 14 bases between. There are 16 residues in the CDR3. Germline V gives CDR1 SNHLY, CDR2 FYNNEI. The CDR3 DNA follows: TGTGCCAGCAGTGCTCTAGGCGGACCTAGCACAGATACGCAGTATTTT. It specifies CASSALGGPSTDTQYF.

As for this clonotype: A read error may account for a junction end that differs from germline. The rearrangement uses TRBV10-3 and TRBJ1-5; 11 nucleotides match TRBD1. CDR1 ENHRY and CDR2 SYGVKD come from the germline V gene. This CDR3 is built from 15 residues. The CDR3 sequence is CAISADRGLNPPQHF. In DNA, the CDR3 is TGTGCCATCAGTGCGGACAGGGGGCTTAATCCGCCCCAGCATTTT.

The chain links TRBV14 to TRBJ2-7; tentative D call: TRBD1 (6 bases). CDR3 length: 17 residues. Deletions cut 2 bases from V and 2 bases from J, with 19 bases between. Germline V gene sequence: CDR1 SGHDN, CDR2 FVKESK. CDR3 coding DNA: TGTGCCAGCAGCCAAATCACGGGACACCTGGGGGCCTACGAGCAGTACTTC. Protein: CASSQITGHLGAYEQYF.

This CDR3 is CASSQSGETGYTF. The CDR3 DNA reads TGCGCCAGCAGTCAATCAGGGGAAACTGGCTACACCTTC. The rearrangement uses TRBV23-1 and TRBJ1-2; tentatively, D is TRBD1 (5 bases). TRBV23-1 is recorded as an ORF, its role being uncertain. V gave up 0 bases and J gave up 7 bases, with 9 bases separating them. The CDR3 has 13 amino acids.

Only a few counts were recorded for this clonotype. CDR3 amino acids: CASSQSAGGFSYEQYF. Written as DNA, the CDR3 is TGTGCCAGCAGCCAATCAGCGGGAGGTTTTTCCTACGAGCAGTACTTC. The chain links TRBV3-1 to TRBJ2-7; 9 bases agree with TRBD2. The V segment lost 2 bases and the J segment 1 base; nucleotides outside the gene matches: 6. Germline V lookup: CDR1 LGHDT, CDR2 YNNKEL (reference sequence). This CDR3 has 16 residues.

This clonotype occurred a few times. The J gene is TRBJ2-4, the V gene TRBV7-9, with unresolved D. The better agreement between TRBJ2-5 and the DNA end casts doubt on the J call. This CDR3 comprises 14 residues. Germline V gene sequence: CDR1 SEHNR, CDR2 FQNEAQ (reference sequence). The DNA for the CDR3 is TGTGCCAGCAGCTCCAACTTAGTTGGAAAGACCCAGTACTTC. It is translated as CASSSNLVGKTQYF.

This clonotype was seen a single time. V gene TRBV10-3 combines with J gene TRBJ1-2; D gene ambiguous. CDR3 length: 16 amino acids. Trimming shortened V by 0 bases and J by 3 bases, and 14 bases separated the two germline ends. The germline V gene encodes CDR1 ENHRY and CDR2 SYGVKD. CDR3 DNA: TGTGCCATCAGTGAGTCGTCGGCCGCCCTTGACTATGGCTACACCTTC. Amino acid sequence: CAISESSAALDYGYTF.

The chain joins TRBV11-2 to TRBJ2-7; 9 bases map to TRBD2. The CDR3 has 14 residues. Germline V gene data show CDR1 as SGHAT and CDR2 as FQNNGV. Trimming removed 4 bases from V and 4 bases from J; junction bases left unmatched: 5. CDR3 loop: CASSYGTSTYEQYF. CDR3 in DNA: TGTGCCAGCAGCTACGGGACTAGCACTTACGAGCAGTACTTC.

The chain is built from TRBV29-1 and TRBJ1-1; TRBD1 matches 7 bases. The CDR3 is 15 residues long. The trim removed 6 bases at V and 4 bases at J, leaving 14 bases unmatched. Germline loops: CDR1 SQVTM, CDR2 ANQGSEA. The CDR3 DNA reads TGCAGCGTCGTGGCCGGGACAGTGAAGAGCACTGAAGCTTTCTTT. As protein: CSVVAGTVKSTEAFF.

The chain recombines TRBV29-1 with TRBJ2-1; perhaps TRBD2 as D (6 bases). This CDR3 is built from 14 residues. V was clipped by 7 bases and J by 6 bases, with 19 bases between them. CDR1 is SQVTM and CDR2 is ANQGSEA in the germline V gene. The CDR3 DNA sequence: TGCAGCGCGATCCGTAGCGGTGTGATCAATGAGCAGTTCTTC. Translation: CSAIRSGVINEQFF.

The J gene is TRBJ2-1, the V gene TRBV6-5; 7 positions match TRBD2. The V gene end was trimmed by 6 bases and the J gene end by 5 bases; junction bases not matched to a gene: 10. The CDR3 is 15 amino acids. CDR1 and CDR2 (germline): MNHEY, SVGAGI. Here the CDR3 reads CASSQQGEGHNEQFF. CDR3 bases: TGTGCCAGCAGCCAACAAGGGGAGGGCCACAATGAGCAGTTCTTC.

This clonotype has only a few counts. The genes are TRBV7-8 and TRBJ1-5; D might be TRBD1 (5 bases). There are 17 residues in the CDR3. CDR1 and CDR2 from the germline V gene are SGHVS and FQNEAQ. The V and J ends lost 0 bases and 2 bases respectively, with 14 bases between them. CDR3 sequence reads: CASSLAGTGVGNQPQHF. DNA of the CDR3: TGTGCCAGCAGCTTAGCCGGGACGGGAGTAGGCAATCAGCCCCAGCATTTT. The full variable domain, its missing parts supplied by reference TRBV7-8 and TRBJ1-5, is GAGVSQSPRYKVAKRGQDVALRCDPISGHVSLFWYQQALGQGPEFLTYFQNEAQLDKSGLPSDRFFAERPEGSVSTLKIQRTQQEDSAVYLCASSLAGTGVGNQPQHFGDGTRLSIL.

This clonotype has more than one count but fewer than ten. This rearrangement joins TRBV5-1 to TRBJ2-1; tentatively, D is TRBD1 (6 bases). Germline CDR1 is SGHRS and CDR2 is YFSETQ. This CDR3 has 15 amino acids. Trimming stripped 3 bases from V and 0 bases from J, with 10 bases between. The CDR3 DNA reads as TGCGCCAGCAGCTCGGAGGACAGCTCCTACAATGAGCAGTTCTTC. It translates to CASSSEDSSYNEQFF.

This chain connects TRBV20-1 to TRBJ1-5; perhaps TRBD1 as D (5 bases). CDR3 length: 13 amino acids. Trimming cost V 2 bases and J 5 bases, with 10 bases left between them. Per the germline V gene, CDR1 is DFQATT and CDR2 is SNEGSKA (reference sequence). CDR3 DNA: TGCAGTGCTAGATTCGGGGGAGATCAGCCCCAGCATTTT. It yields the protein CSARFGGDQPQHF.

The rearrangement links TRBV6-6 to TRBJ1-2; maybe TRBD1 (5 bases). The CDR3 totals 14 residues. Trimming left V 0 bases short and J 8 bases short, with 13 bases between. Germline CDR1 and CDR2: MNHNY and SVGAGI (reference sequence). The CDR3 DNA reads as TGTGCCAGCAGTTACTCGAGCAGGGAAGAGGGCTACACCTTC. The encoded protein is CASSYSSREEGYTF.

There are a few counts of this clonotype. The chain employs TRBV6-5 and TRBJ2-7; a weak D match, TRBD1 (5 bases). The germline V gene encodes CDR1 MNHEY and CDR2 SVGAGI. Trimming shortened V by 2 bases and J by 3 bases, and 11 bases separated the two germline ends. The CDR3 loop spans 14 amino acids. The CDR3 region has the DNA TGTGCCAGCAGTTACGGGCAGACAGACTACGAGCAGTACTTC. It translates to CASSYGQTDYEQYF.

The genes are TRBV15 and TRBJ2-2, with 8 bases that match TRBD2. The germline V gene has CDR1 LNHNV and CDR2 YYDKDF (reference sequence). V lost 1 base, J lost 0 bases, and 4 bases stayed unmatched. The CDR3 runs 17 residues. In DNA, the CDR3 is TGTGCCACCAGCAGAGTAGGCGGGGGGACGAACACCGGGGAGCTGTTTTTT. Translating it yields CATSRVGGGTNTGELFF.

The V call is TRBV6-5, the J call TRBJ2-5, with 7 nucleotides matching TRBD2. Trimming at V came to 2 bases and at J to 6 bases, leaving 9 bases not matched to a gene. Germline CDR1 MNHEY, CDR2 SVGAGI. The CDR3 has 15 residues. CDR3 in amino acids: CASSYRGVSGKTQYF. The CDR3 DNA sequence: TGTGCCAGCAGTTACCGCGGGGTAAGCGGGAAGACCCAGTACTTC.

The gene calls are TRBV7-3 and TRBJ2-1; no clear D gene. CDR1 is SGHTA, CDR2 FQGTGA, per germline. The CDR3 totals 15 residues. V was shortened by 1 base and J by 0 bases, with 7 bases between the two germline ends. CDR3 in DNA: TGTGCCAGCAGCTTAAGTAAAGACTCCTACAATGAGCAGTTCTTC. It codes for CASSLSKDSYNEQFF.

The chain uses TRBV12-3 or TRBV12-4 and TRBJ1-1; 12 bases align to TRBD1. After removal of 6 bases from V and 6 bases from J, the junction contained 8 bases not matched to a gene. The CDR3 runs to 15 residues. For the CDR3, the DNA is TGTGCCAGCAGGCCGGGACAGGGGGCGAGGGCTGAAGCTTTCTTT. It specifies CASRPGQGARAEAFF.

The chain combines TRBV10-3 with TRBJ2-7; 7 nucleotides line up with TRBD1. The junction had 6 bases not matched to a gene; V was cut back by 5 bases and J by 2 bases. CDR3 length: 14 residues. CDR1 is ENHRY, CDR2 SYGVKD, per germline. The CDR3 nucleotides read TGTGCCATCAGTAGACAGGGTGCTACCTACGAGCAGTACTTC. Protein: CAISRQGATYEQYF.

This rearrangement joins TRBV10-3 to TRBJ1-1; no firm D call. Deletions cut 8 bases from V and 1 base from J, with 11 bases between. The CDR3 sequence is 13 residues long. Germline V CDR1 and CDR2: ENHRY, SYGVKD. CDR3 in amino acids: CAIADASNTEAFF. In DNA form, the CDR3 reads TGTGCCATCGCGGATGCTTCGAACACTGAAGCTTTCTTT.

This clonotype occurred a few times. The V gene is TRBV10-3, the J gene TRBJ2-7; 8 nucleotides match TRBD2. From germline, CDR1 is ENHRY and CDR2 SYGVKD. This CDR3 has 13 residues. The trim removed 8 bases at V and 0 bases at J, leaving 3 bases unmatched. The CDR3 DNA reads TGTGCCATCTTTAGCGGGATCTCCTACGAGCAGTACTTC. It yields the protein CAIFSGISYEQYF.

This clonotype was counted only a few times. The chain has TRBV15 and TRBJ1-2; TRBD1 matches at 7 bases. The V and J ends lost 0 bases and 2 bases, in that order; junction bases with no gene match: 3. The CDR3 is 15 residues long. Germline CDR1 reads LNHNV; CDR2 reads YYDKDF (reference sequence). This chain's CDR3 is CATSRDLTGNYGYTF. The CDR3 DNA reads TGTGCCACCAGCAGAGATTTGACAGGGAACTATGGCTACACCTTC.

The chain employs TRBV29-1 and TRBJ1-1; TRBD1 matches at 8 bases. Germline V gene sequence: CDR1 SQVTM, CDR2 ANQGSEA. With V trimmed by 4 bases and J by 6 bases, 4 bases remained unmatched. CDR3 length: 12 residues. Here the CDR3 reads CSVAQGAAEAFF. CDR3 coding DNA: TGCAGCGTTGCGCAGGGGGCGGCTGAAGCTTTCTTT.

The table lists this clonotype with a count of one. This chain uses TRBV18 with TRBJ2-5; tentative D call: TRBD1 (6 bases). This CDR3 has 14 amino acids. Germline V lookup: CDR1 KGHSH, CDR2 LQKENI. The V end lost 6 bases, the J end lost 3 bases, and 14 bases lay between the germline ends. The CDR3 is CASSLNRVEETQYF. Written as DNA, the CDR3 is TGTGCCAGCTCCCTGAACAGGGTGGAAGAGACCCAGTACTTC. The variable domain in full, with the rest retrieved from reference TRBV18 and TRBJ2-5, is NAGVMQNPRHLVRRRGQEARLRCSPMKGHSHVYWYRQLPEEGLKFMVYLQKENIIDESGMPKERFSAEFPKEGPSILRIQQVVRGDSAAYFCASSLNRVEETQYFGPGTRLLVL.

This chain links TRBV2 with TRBJ1-5; 8 nucleotides agree with TRBD1. This CDR3 is built from 15 residues. Germline values: CDR1 SNHLY, CDR2 FYNNEI. The V segment lost 7 bases and the J segment 0 bases; nucleotides outside the gene matches: 5. As DNA, the CDR3 is TGTGCCAGCAAGCGGACAGGGCCTAGCAATCAGCCCCAGCATTTT. Amino acids: CASKRTGPSNQPQHF. The complete variable domain, with remaining parts taken from reference TRBV2 and TRBJ1-5, reads EPEVTQTPSHQVTQMGQEVILRCVPISNHLYFYWYRQILGQKVEFLVSFYNNEISEKSEIFDDQFSVERPDGSNFTLKIRSTKLEDSAMYFCASKRTGPSNQPQHFGDGTRLSIL.